This TCR beta chain came from a study of Ad26.COV2.S vaccination and SARS-CoV-2 variants (dated by TCRdb to about 2021). Looking at the study overall: Vaccine-arm donors came from COV1001, a multicentre, randomized, double-blind, placebo-controlled phase I-IIa trial of Ad26.COV2.S in healthy adults. Dosing of Ad26.COV2.S was intramuscular, at either 5x10^10 or 1x10^11 viral particles, delivered as one shot or as two shots spaced 56 days apart. The specificity and breadth of SARS-CoV-2-reactive T cell receptors after Ad26.COV2.S vaccination were assessed by TCRbeta repertoire sequencing. A total of around 32 samples were included in the TCR-sequenced set, comprising about 20 Ad26.COV2.S vaccine recipients, 5 placebo recipients and 8 SARS-CoV-2 convalescent individuals. Participants in the trial were split at random into five groups of five each, receiving low-dose or high-dose Ad26.COV2.S once or twice, or else placebo on both occasions. Blinding of investigators to trial group allocation was maintained during experiments and outcome assessment.

The immunoSEQ Assay was used to sequence TCRbeta CDR3 regions. After extraction, genomic DNA underwent amplification by bias-controlled multiplex PCR, followed by high-throughput sequencing. Processing in the source paper ran as follows. To quantify the absolute abundance of every unique TCRbeta CDR3 region, sequences were collapsed and filtered. T cell fraction was estimated by normalizing TCRbeta template counts to usable DNA, which was measured by amplifying reference genes present in all nucleated cells. Repertoire TCRs were annotated as SARS-CoV-2-specific when V gene, CDR3 amino acid sequence and J gene were exactly matched to a known reactive TCR set. The reference SARS-CoV-2 TCR set came from MIRA and was filtered for enrichment in COVID-19-positive ImmuneCODE repertoires, removing public or cross-reactive TCRs. Using the MIRA antigens, annotated TCRs were further analysed by specific ORF or by position within an ORF. Breadth was defined as annotated unique rearrangements over total unique productive rearrangements; depth was the summed frequency of those rearrangements. Two-sided Wilcoxon rank-sum tests were applied when comparing TCR breadth between groups. TCRdb provides this immuneACCESS table in a form limited to in-frame rearrangements. Some clones are lacking; in checked studies, under half of them reflect an unresolved V gene, and why the rest are absent is not known. The DNA gave D and trimming, while V, J and clone size come from that table. The sample profile shows 350,000 to 550,000 clones; 80% to 90% of them were found once. In total, the top ten clones hold about 2.5% of the sample.

Summary of the overall study and its limitations: Compared with placebo recipients, Ad26.COV2.S recipients showed higher spike-specific TCR breadth (P = 0.0014). Non-spike TCR breadth was comparable between vaccine and placebo recipients, consistent with the vaccine containing only spike. The study was not powered to compare responses between vaccine doses or regimens. After vaccination, spike-specific CD8+ and CD4+ T cell responses were reported to show substantial breadth. The authors noted that total T cell responses may have been underestimated by the TCR breadth and depth analyses.

From V the trimming removes 3 bases and from J it removes 3 bases, while the gene matches leave 2 bases of the junction unaccounted for. CDR1 and CDR2, looked up from the germline V gene, are SGHRS and YFSETQ. The CDR3 goes from the cysteine to the phenylalanine over 15 residues. Only the CDR3 portion is preserved as DNA: 45 bases, with reading frame beginning at the first base. Concerning this clone itself: Its cognate antigen has yet to be identified. Base qualities are not recorded, but no much larger clone differs from it by a single base.

The treatment or condition label here, explained by the study, means: over 15 received Ad26.COV2.S at low or high dose, single or two shots; roughly five received placebo; per-sample allocation not given. Repertoires of vaccine and placebo recipients were sequenced from samples collected on day 63 after the first injection. Between 29 July and 7 August 2020, Cohort 1b enrolled 20 to 30 adults aged 18-55 years at one site in Boston, USA. As a vaccine, Ad26.COV2.S was a replication-incompetent adenovirus type 26 vector that expressed a prefusion-stabilized SARS-CoV-2 spike protein derived from the original Wuhan strain.

The sequenced sample was peripheral blood, obtained in a trial of Ad26.COV2.S vaccine versus placebo. The chain couples TRBV5-1 to TRBJ2-2; 10 of the junction bases match TRBD1. This receptor was identified in a person aged 18 to 65 who received the Ad26.COV2.S COVID-19 vaccine or a placebo. This receptor has the CDR3 CASSSGTGDTGELFF. The DNA reads as follows: TGCGCCAGCAGCTCCGGGACAGGGGACACCGGGGAGCTGTTTTTT.